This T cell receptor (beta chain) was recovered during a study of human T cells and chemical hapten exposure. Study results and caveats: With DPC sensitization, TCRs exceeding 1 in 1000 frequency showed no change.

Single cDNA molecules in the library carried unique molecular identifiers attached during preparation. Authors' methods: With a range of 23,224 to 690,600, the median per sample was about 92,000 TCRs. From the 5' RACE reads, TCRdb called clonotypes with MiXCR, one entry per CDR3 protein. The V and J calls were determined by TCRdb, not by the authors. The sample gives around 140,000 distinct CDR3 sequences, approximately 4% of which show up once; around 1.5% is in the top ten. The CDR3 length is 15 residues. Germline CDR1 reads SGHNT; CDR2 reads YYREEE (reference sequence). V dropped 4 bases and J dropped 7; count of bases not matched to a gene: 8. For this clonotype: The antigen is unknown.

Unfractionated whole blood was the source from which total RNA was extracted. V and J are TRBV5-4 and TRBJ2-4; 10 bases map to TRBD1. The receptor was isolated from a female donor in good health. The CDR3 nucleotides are TGTGCCAGCAGCATTTTGGGACAGGGGTTGAACATTCAGTACTTC. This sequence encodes CASSILGQGLNIQYF.